The T cell receptor beta chain described here comes from a study of T-cell reconstitution after alpha-beta-depleted transplantation in children. Unique molecular identifiers were incorporated during preparation of the TCRbeta library. MiXCR, applied by TCRdb to the PCR reads, yields one record per CDR3 protein. The sample lists approximately 400,000 distinct CDR3 sequences, under 13% occurring once. In its sample, this clonotype was seen a few times. Sample: PBMCs from the stem cell graft donor, taken from the stem cell graft. The clonotype comes from a human donor who donated a stem cell graft to a child with acute myeloid leukemia.

The CDR3 DNA reads as TGCAGTGCTAGACTAGACCCAAGCACAGATACGCAGTATTTT. Amino acid sequence: CSARLDPSTDTQYF. The chain employs TRBV20-1 and TRBJ2-3, with D hard to call. The germline V and J ends were trimmed by 2 bases and 0 bases, with 9 bases remaining between them. In germline, CDR1 is DFQATT, CDR2 SNEGSKA (reference sequence). The CDR3 has 14 amino acids.